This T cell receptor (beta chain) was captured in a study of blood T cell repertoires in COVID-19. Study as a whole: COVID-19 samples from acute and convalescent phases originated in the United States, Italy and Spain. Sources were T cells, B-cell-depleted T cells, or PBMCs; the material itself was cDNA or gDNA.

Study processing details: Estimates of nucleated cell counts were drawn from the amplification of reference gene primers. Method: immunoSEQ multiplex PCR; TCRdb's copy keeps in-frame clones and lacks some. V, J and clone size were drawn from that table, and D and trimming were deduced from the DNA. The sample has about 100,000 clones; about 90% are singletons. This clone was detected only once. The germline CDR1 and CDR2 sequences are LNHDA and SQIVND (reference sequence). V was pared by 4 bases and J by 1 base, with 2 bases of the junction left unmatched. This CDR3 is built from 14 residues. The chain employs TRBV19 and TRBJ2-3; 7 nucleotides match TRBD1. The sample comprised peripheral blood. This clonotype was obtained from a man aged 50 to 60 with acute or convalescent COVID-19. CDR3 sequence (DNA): TGTGCCAGTAGTAGGGACAGACGCACAGATACGCAGTATTTT. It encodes CASSRDRRTDTQYF.